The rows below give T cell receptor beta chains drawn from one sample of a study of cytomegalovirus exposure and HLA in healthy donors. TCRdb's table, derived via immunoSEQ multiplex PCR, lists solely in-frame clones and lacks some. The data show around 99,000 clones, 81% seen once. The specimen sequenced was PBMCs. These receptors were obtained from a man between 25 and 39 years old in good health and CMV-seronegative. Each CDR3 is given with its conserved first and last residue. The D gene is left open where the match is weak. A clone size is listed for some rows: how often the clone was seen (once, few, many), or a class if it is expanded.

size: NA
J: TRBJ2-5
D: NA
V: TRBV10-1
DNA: TGCGCCAGCAGTGGAGGGTACCAAGAGACCCAGTACTTC
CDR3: CASSGGYQETQYF

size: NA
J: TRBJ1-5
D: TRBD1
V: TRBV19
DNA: TGTGCCAGCTTAGATGCCGGGACAGGGCTCAATCAGCCCCAGCATTTT
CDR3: CASLDAGTGLNQPQHF

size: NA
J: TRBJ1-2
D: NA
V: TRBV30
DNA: TGTGCCTGGAGTGCCCGGGGGGGGCAAGTCTATGGCTACACCTTC
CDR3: CAWSARGGQVYGYTF

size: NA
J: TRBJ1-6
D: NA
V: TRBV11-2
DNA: TGTGCCAGCAGCTTAGTTGCGACAGGCCCCAATTCACCCCTCCACTTT
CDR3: CASSLVATGPNSPLHF

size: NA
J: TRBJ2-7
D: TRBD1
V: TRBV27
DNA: TGTGCCAGCACCAAGAGTACAGGGGAAGAGCAGTACTTC
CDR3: CASTKSTGEEQYF

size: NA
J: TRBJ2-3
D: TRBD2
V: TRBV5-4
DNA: TGTGCCAGCAGCTTGTCGGGACTAGCGGGAGTCACAGATACGCAGTATTTT
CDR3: CASSLSGLAGVTDTQYF

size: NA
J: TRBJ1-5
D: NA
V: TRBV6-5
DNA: TGTGCCAGCAGTAGAGATATGGGCAATCAGCCCCAGCATTTT
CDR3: CASSRDMGNQPQHF

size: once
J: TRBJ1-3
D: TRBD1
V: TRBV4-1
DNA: TGCGCCAGCAGCCAACCGGACAGGACTCGTGGAAACACCATATATTTT
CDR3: CASSQPDRTRGNTIYF

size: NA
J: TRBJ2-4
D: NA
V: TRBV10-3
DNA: TGTACCATCAGTGAGGGTAACGGACTAGCCAAAAACATTCAGTACTTC
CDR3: CTISEGNGLAKNIQYF

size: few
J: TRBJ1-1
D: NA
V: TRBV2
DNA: TGTGCCAGCACGAGATCAATGAACACTGAAGCTTTCTTT
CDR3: CASTRSMNTEAFF

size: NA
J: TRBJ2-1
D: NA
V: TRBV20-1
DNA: TGCAGTGCAAGAACTAGCTCCGGGCAGTTCTTC
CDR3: CSARTSSGQFF

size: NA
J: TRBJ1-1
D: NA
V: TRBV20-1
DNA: TGCAGTGGAGGGGAGGGGACTGAAGCTTTCTTT
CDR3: CSGGEGTEAFF

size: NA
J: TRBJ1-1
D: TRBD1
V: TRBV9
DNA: TGTGCCAGCAGCGCCAACCAGGGGGGCACTGAAGCTTTCTTT
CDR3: CASSANQGGTEAFF

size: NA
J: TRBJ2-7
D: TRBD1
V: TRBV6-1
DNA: TGTGCCAGCAGTGAACGGACAGGGCCCTACGAGCAGTACTTC
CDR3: CASSERTGPYEQYF